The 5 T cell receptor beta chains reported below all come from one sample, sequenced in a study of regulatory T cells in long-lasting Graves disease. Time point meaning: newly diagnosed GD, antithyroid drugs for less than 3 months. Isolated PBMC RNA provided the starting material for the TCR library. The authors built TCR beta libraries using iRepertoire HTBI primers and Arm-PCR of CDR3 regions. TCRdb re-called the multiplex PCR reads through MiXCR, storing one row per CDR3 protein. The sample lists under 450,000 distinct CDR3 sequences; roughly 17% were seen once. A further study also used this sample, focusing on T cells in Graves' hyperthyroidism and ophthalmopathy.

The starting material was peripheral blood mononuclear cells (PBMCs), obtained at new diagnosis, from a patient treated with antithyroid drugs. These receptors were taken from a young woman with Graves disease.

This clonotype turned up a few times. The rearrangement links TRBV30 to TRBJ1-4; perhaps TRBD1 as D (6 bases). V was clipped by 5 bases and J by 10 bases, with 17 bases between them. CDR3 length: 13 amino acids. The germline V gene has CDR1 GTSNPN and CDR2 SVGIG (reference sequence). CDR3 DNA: TGTGCCTGGTCCCCACAGGGAAGCGGAAAACTGTTTTTT. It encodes CAWSPQGSGKLFF.

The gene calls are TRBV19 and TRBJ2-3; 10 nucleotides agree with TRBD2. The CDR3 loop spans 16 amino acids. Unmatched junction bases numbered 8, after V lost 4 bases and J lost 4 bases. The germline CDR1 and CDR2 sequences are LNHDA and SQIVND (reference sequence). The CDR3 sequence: CASSTNSGRFPDTQYF. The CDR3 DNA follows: TGTGCCAGTAGTACGAATAGCGGGAGGTTCCCAGATACGCAGTATTTT.

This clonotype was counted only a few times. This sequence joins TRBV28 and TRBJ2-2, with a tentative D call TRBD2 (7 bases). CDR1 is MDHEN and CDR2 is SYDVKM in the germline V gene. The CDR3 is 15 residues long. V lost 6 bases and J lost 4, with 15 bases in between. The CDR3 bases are TGTGCCAGCAGGATAGGGGGGGTTCGCACCGGGGAGCTGTTTTTT. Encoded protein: CASRIGGVRTGELFF.

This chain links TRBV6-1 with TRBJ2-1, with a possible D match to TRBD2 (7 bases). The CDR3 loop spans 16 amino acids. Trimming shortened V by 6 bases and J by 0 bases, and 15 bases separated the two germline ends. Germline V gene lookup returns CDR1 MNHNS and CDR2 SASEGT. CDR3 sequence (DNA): TGTGCCAGCAGCAGCGGGACACCCAGCTCCTACAATGAGCAGTTCTTC. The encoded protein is CASSSGTPSSYNEQFF.

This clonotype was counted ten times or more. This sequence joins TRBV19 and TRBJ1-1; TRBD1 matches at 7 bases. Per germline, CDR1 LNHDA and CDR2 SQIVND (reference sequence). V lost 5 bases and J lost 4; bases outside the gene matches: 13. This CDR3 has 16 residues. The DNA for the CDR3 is TGTGCCAGTAGTCCGGGCCGAAGGGGGGACAGCACTGAAGCTTTCTTT. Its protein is CASSPGRRGDSTEAFF.